A single sample gave rise to the 32 T cell receptor beta chains below, sequenced in a study of post-analysis software for immune sequencing data. Their antigens are not known. Unique-molecular-identifier-tagged TCR beta cDNA libraries were used. TCRdb called the PCR reads again in MiXCR, with one record for every CDR3 protein. The sample lists hundreds of thousands of distinct CDR3 sequences, 55% to 60% occurring once. Study-level results: Comparison of patients with controls showed five TRBV segments more frequent in patients, TRBV5-6, TRBV5-1 and TRBV20-1 among them.

Sequenced: blood. These TCRs come from a girl aged 2 to 9 with multiple sclerosis.

V usage is TRBV12-3 or TRBV12-4 and J usage is TRBJ1-2; D perhaps matches TRBD1 (6 bases). The CDR3 contains 13 residues. V lost 6 bases, J lost 1 base, and 9 bases lay in between. The CDR3 DNA follows: TGTGCCAGCAGACAACAGGGTAACTATGGCTACACCTTC. It encodes CASRQQGNYGYTF.

In this sample, this clonotype turned up a few times. The rearrangement joins TRBV30 to TRBJ2-1; D perhaps matches TRBD2 (5 bases). The CDR3 spans 11 residues. Trimming pared 2 bases from V and 6 bases from J, leaving 5 bases between. Germline V gene lookup returns CDR1 GTSNPN and CDR2 SVGIG (reference sequence). The CDR3 DNA reads as TGTGCCTGGAGTCGGGGCAATGAGCAGTTCTTC. This codes for CAWSRGNEQFF.

The chain uses TRBV4-3 and TRBJ2-6, with D possibly being TRBD1 or TRBD2 (5 bases each). CDR1 is LGHNA and CDR2 is YSLEER in the germline V gene. The CDR3 length is 15 residues. The V and J ends lost 5 bases and 0 bases respectively, with 8 bases between them. The CDR3, as DNA: TGCGCCAGCAGCGCAGGGACCTCTGGGGCCAACGTCCTGACTTTC. Translation: CASSAGTSGANVLTF.

A few counts support this clonotype. The genes are TRBV20-1 and TRBJ2-5; 15 positions match TRBD2. J gave up 5 bases and V 6 bases, and 10 bases lay outside the gene matches. CDR1 and CDR2 (germline): DFQATT, SNEGSKA (reference sequence). This CDR3 contains 16 residues. In DNA, the CDR3 is TGCAGTGCCGAAGGACTAGCGGGGGGGAGTGTGGAGACCCAGTACTTC. Translating gives CSAEGLAGGSVETQYF.

The chain combines TRBV30 with TRBJ2-5; a possible D gene is TRBD1 (6 bases). Germline CDR1 and CDR2: GTSNPN and SVGIG (reference sequence). CDR3 length equals 13 residues. V was shortened by 2 bases and J by 2 bases, with 9 bases between the two germline ends. In DNA, the CDR3 is TGTGCCTGGAGTCACGGACAGCAAGAGACCCAGTACTTC. This encodes CAWSHGQQETQYF.

The rearrangement uses TRBV27 and TRBJ2-3, with D perhaps given as TRBD1 or TRBD2 (5 bases each). Trimming left V 0 bases short and J 10 bases short, with 11 bases between. Germline V CDR1 and CDR2: MNHEY, SMNVEV (reference sequence). There are 13 residues in the CDR3. The CDR3 loop is CASSLSGASPQYF. In nucleotides, the CDR3 is TGTGCCAGCAGTTTATCCGGGGCTAGCCCGCAGTATTTT.

The chain links TRBV5-1 to TRBJ1-1; 7 bases align to TRBD1. After removal of 5 bases from V and 5 bases from J, the junction contained 6 bases not matched to a gene. Per germline, CDR1 SGHRS and CDR2 YFSETQ. This CDR3 is 13 amino acids long. Here the CDR3 reads CASSSGGWTEAFF. For the CDR3, the DNA is TGCGCCAGCAGTTCAGGGGGATGGACTGAAGCTTTCTTT.

J is TRBJ2-1 and V is TRBV7-9; D is unclear. The CDR3 spans 10 residues. V lost 8 bases to trimming and J lost 7 bases, with 6 bases between them. Germline CDR1 and CDR2: SEHNR and FQNEAQ (reference sequence). CDR3 sequence: CASDGNEQFF. The DNA for the CDR3 is TGTGCCAGCGACGGGAATGAGCAGTTCTTC.

This clonotype appeared a single time. V usage is TRBV20-1 and J usage is TRBJ1-6; D is undetermined. CDR1 and CDR2 from the germline V gene are DFQATT and SNEGSKA (reference sequence). V lost 4 bases and J lost 7, with 11 bases in between. The CDR3 sequence is 13 residues long. DNA for the CDR3: TGCAGTGCTAAGGGAGGCAAGAATTCACCCCTCCACTTT. Its protein is CSAKGGKNSPLHF.

This clonotype has at least ten counts. CDR3 bases: TGTGCCAGCAGCTCGACAGGGTTCACAGATACGCAGTATTTT. Translated, it gives CASSSTGFTDTQYF. The rearrangement uses TRBV7-2 and TRBJ2-3; 7 nucleotides match TRBD1. Looked up from germline, CDR1 is SGHTA and CDR2 is FQGNSA. V was pared by 4 bases and J by 2 bases, with 3 bases of the junction left unmatched. The CDR3 spans 14 residues.

The genes are TRBV7-9 and TRBJ2-1, with D unclear. The V gene lost 7 bases and the J gene lost 5 bases, with 18 bases spanning the gap. Per germline, CDR1 SEHNR and CDR2 FQNEAQ (reference sequence). The CDR3 length is 15 residues. The CDR3 is CASILSPVSNNEQFF. The CDR3 bases are TGTGCCAGCATCCTCTCGCCTGTCAGCAACAATGAGCAGTTCTTC.

This clonotype has just a few counts. The rearrangement links TRBV29-1 to TRBJ2-3, with 7 bases fitting TRBD2. With V trimmed by 1 base and J by 5 bases, 6 bases remained unmatched. Germline V gene sequence: CDR1 SQVTM, CDR2 ANQGSEA. The CDR3 is 14 amino acids. The CDR3 is CSVEASGVQDTQYF. Written as DNA, the CDR3 is TGCAGCGTTGAAGCCAGCGGGGTACAAGATACGCAGTATTTT.

The CDR3 here is CAWSVGQSLEAFF. CDR3 in DNA: TGTGCCTGGAGTGTCGGACAGTCTCTTGAAGCTTTCTTT. The chain recombines TRBV30 with TRBJ1-1, with D possibly matching TRBD1 (6 bases). This CDR3 comprises 13 residues. The V end lost 0 bases, the J end lost 7 bases, and 12 bases lay between the germline ends. Per the germline V gene, CDR1 is GTSNPN and CDR2 is SVGIG (reference sequence).

The chain has TRBV11-1 and TRBJ2-5; 7 positions match TRBD2. The J segment lost 3 bases and the V segment lost 5 bases, leaving 9 bases of the junction unmatched. The germline gives CDR1 SGHAT, CDR2 FQDESV (reference sequence). This CDR3 is built from 15 residues. The CDR3 DNA reads TGTGCCAGCAGCGCCCAATCTAGCGGAGAAGAGACCCAGTACTTC. Its protein is CASSAQSSGEETQYF. Full variable domain (remainder filled in from reference TRBV11-1 and TRBJ2-5): EAEVAQSPRYKITEKSQAVAFWCDPISGHATLYWYRQILGQGPELLVQFQDESVVDDSQLPKDRFSAERLKGVDSTLKIQPAELGDSAMYLCASSAQSSGEETQYFGPGTRLLVL.

This clonotype appeared once. The rearrangement uses TRBV7-2 and TRBJ2-3; no clear D gene. The CDR3 sequence is 16 residues long. In germline, CDR1 is SGHTA, CDR2 FQGNSA. V dropped 1 base and J dropped 3 bases, with 14 bases sitting between them. The CDR3 reads CASSLVFGMRTDTQYF. The CDR3 DNA is TGTGCCAGCAGCTTAGTCTTTGGGATGAGGACAGATACGCAGTATTTT.

The V call is TRBV5-1, the J call TRBJ2-3, with D perhaps TRBD1 or TRBD2 (5 bases each). Germline CDR1 SGHRS, CDR2 YFSETQ. The CDR3 extends over 14 amino acids. The germline V and J ends were trimmed by 6 bases and 4 bases, with 15 bases remaining between them. The CDR3 loop is CASTRIGTPDTQYF. CDR3 sequence (DNA): TGCGCCAGCACTCGTATAGGGACCCCAGATACGCAGTATTTT.

The chain employs TRBV12-3 or TRBV12-4 and TRBJ2-7, with 9 bases aligning to TRBD1. The CDR3 runs 14 residues. Trimming at V came to 5 bases and at J to 6 bases, leaving 8 bases not matched to a gene. The CDR3 DNA is TGTGCCAGCAGTAAAATTGACAGGGGGTCCGAGCAGTACTTC. Its translation: CASSKIDRGSEQYF.

The chain recombines TRBV11-2 with TRBJ1-2, with D perhaps TRBD1 (6 bases). The V gene lost 5 bases and the J gene lost 7 bases, with 14 bases spanning the gap. The length of the CDR3 is 13 residues. Germline assignment: CDR1 SGHAT and CDR2 FQNNGV. The CDR3 protein is CASSPTGGAGYTF. Here the CDR3 DNA reads TGTGCCAGCAGCCCCACGGGGGGGGCTGGCTACACCTTC.

The chain couples TRBV27 to TRBJ2-1, with 8 bases fitting TRBD2. V lost 10 bases and J lost 8; bases outside the gene matches: 10. The CDR3 spans 13 residues. From germline, CDR1 is MNHEY and CDR2 SMNVEV (reference sequence). CDR3 nucleotides: TGTGCCACCCCAGCGGGGGACGAGGATGAGCAGTTCTTC. It is translated as CATPAGDEDEQFF.

The V call is TRBV12-3 or TRBV12-4, the J call TRBJ2-1; no reliable D call. This CDR3 has 12 residues. Trimming stripped 0 bases from V and 10 bases from J, with 7 bases between. CDR3 coding DNA: TGTGCCAGCAGTTTAGCGCACACAGAGCAGTTCTTC. Its translation: CASSLAHTEQFF.

This clonotype was observed a few times. The chain recombines TRBV7-2 with TRBJ2-3; D is possibly TRBD2 (6 bases). Trimming cost V 3 bases and J 2 bases, with 12 bases left between them. The V gene's germline CDR1 is SGHTA and CDR2 FQGNSA. The CDR3 has 15 amino acids. CDR3 sequence reads: CASSFEGGLTDTQYF. As DNA, the CDR3 is TGTGCCAGCAGCTTCGAGGGAGGCCTCACAGATACGCAGTATTTT. Using reference TRBV7-2 and TRBJ2-3 for the parts outside the CDR3, the full variable domain is GAGVSQSPSNKVTEKGKDVELRCDPISGHTALYWYRQSLGQGLEFLIYFQGNSAPDKSGLPSDRFSAERTGGSVSTLTIQRTQQEDSAVYLCASSFEGGLTDTQYFGPGTRLTVL.

This sequence joins TRBV3-1 and TRBJ1-2, with a weak D call TRBD1 (6 bases). CDR1 is LGHDT and CDR2 is YNNKEL in the germline V gene (reference sequence). The germline V and J ends were trimmed by 3 bases and 7 bases, with 18 bases remaining between them. The CDR3 sequence is 15 residues long. In DNA form, the CDR3 reads TGTGCCAGCAGCCACCTCAGGGGTTTATTCAGTGGCTACACCTTC. It is translated as CASSHLRGLFSGYTF.

The CDR3 reads CSARWGALAKNIQYF. CDR3 nucleotides: TGCAGTGCTAGATGGGGGGCTCTAGCCAAAAACATTCAGTACTTC. This rearrangement joins TRBV20-1 to TRBJ2-4, with D perhaps assigned TRBD1 or TRBD2 (6 bases each). V lost 2 bases and J lost 0, with 11 bases in between. Germline assignment: CDR1 DFQATT and CDR2 SNEGSKA (reference sequence). This CDR3 contains 15 residues.

The CDR3 DNA is TGTGCCAGCAGCTTAACCCCGGGACAGCCGACCACTGAGCAGTTCTTC. Its translation is CASSLTPGQPTTEQFF. The chain is built from TRBV13 and TRBJ2-1, with 7 positions matching TRBD1. Germline V gene sequence: CDR1 PRHDT, CDR2 FYEKMQ (reference sequence). V trimming: 2 bases; J trimming: 9 bases; junction bases outside the gene matches: 13. The length of the CDR3 is 16 residues.

This clonotype was seen only a few times. V usage is TRBV6-5 and J usage is TRBJ2-7; 8 bases line up with TRBD1. The V gene end was trimmed by 6 bases and the J gene end by 3 bases; junction bases not matched to a gene: 7. Germline CDR1 and CDR2: MNHEY and SVGAGI. The CDR3 is 14 amino acids. The CDR3 DNA reads as TGTGCCAGCAGCCCCGACAGGGGCCTCTACGAGCAGTACTTC. Translated: CASSPDRGLYEQYF.

In its sample, this clonotype was seen a few times. The V and J genes are TRBV18 and TRBJ2-7, with 9 nucleotides matching TRBD1. The CDR3 has 15 amino acids. Per the germline V gene, CDR1 is KGHSH and CDR2 is LQKENI. V was pared by 3 bases and J by 3 bases, with 6 bases of the junction left unmatched. In DNA form, the CDR3 reads TGTGCCAGCTCACCGACCGGACAGGGGTTCTACGAGCAGTACTTC. Translated: CASSPTGQGFYEQYF.

The sample holds one count of this clonotype. V usage is TRBV6-6 and J usage is TRBJ1-4; D uncertain. The CDR3 sequence is 14 residues long. Trimming took 6 bases from V and 8 from J, leaving 16 bases between them. Per germline, CDR1 MNHNY and CDR2 SVGAGI (reference sequence). CDR3 nucleotides: TGTGCCAGCAGCCCTCGCGAGGGCGAGGAAAAACTGTTTTTT. Translation: CASSPREGEEKLFF.

On this clonotype itself: The junction departs from germline at one end; a sequencing error may be responsible. The chain uses TRBV12-3 or TRBV12-4 and TRBJ2-3; D not certain. The CDR3 is 13 residues long. CDR3 bases: TGTGCCAGCAGCTTCACTGGAGCAGATGCGCAGTATTTT. Its protein is CASSFTGADAQYF.

V gene TRBV5-1 combines with J gene TRBJ2-2; unclear D gene. Trimming cost V 0 bases and J 7 bases, with 10 bases left between them. The CDR3 sequence is 14 residues long. Per the germline V gene, CDR1 is SGHRS and CDR2 is YFSETQ. The CDR3 protein is CASSLAGPHGELFF. DNA for the CDR3: TGCGCCAGCAGCTTGGCCGGCCCCCACGGGGAGCTGTTTTTT.

The rearrangement uses TRBV5-1 and TRBJ2-1, with 7 bases identical to TRBD2. J was trimmed by 2 bases and V by 0 bases; bases with no gene match: 11. Germline V gene lookup returns CDR1 SGHRS and CDR2 YFSETQ. This CDR3 has 18 amino acids. The CDR3 loop reads CASSLVSRGSGPYNEQFF. The CDR3 nucleotides are TGCGCCAGCAGCTTGGTTTCGCGCGGGAGTGGCCCCTACAATGAGCAGTTCTTC.

J is TRBJ2-3 and V is TRBV5-1, with TRBD1 matching 7 bases. Germline CDR1 and CDR2: SGHRS and YFSETQ. The V and J ends lost 4 bases and 0 bases, in that order; junction bases with no gene match: 8. The CDR3 runs to 16 residues. The DNA for the CDR3 is TGCGCCAGCAGCCGCGTAAGGGACAGAAGCACAGATACGCAGTATTTT. It encodes CASSRVRDRSTDTQYF.

The chain links TRBV6-5 to TRBJ1-5; unclear D gene. Trimming removed 10 bases at V and 9 bases at J, with 13 bases between. CDR1 is MNHEY and CDR2 is SVGAGI in the germline V gene. This CDR3 contains 11 residues. The CDR3 loop is CATKGAGPQHF. DNA of the CDR3: TGTGCCACCAAGGGTGCTGGGCCCCAGCATTTT.